One and the same sample provided the 26 T cell receptor beta chains below, sequenced in a study of blood T cell repertoires in COVID-19. Clones were read by immunoSEQ multiplex PCR, and TCRdb kept only the in-frame ones, dropping some. The sample records some 150,000 clones, 87% being singletons. Sequencing was carried out using peripheral blood. The receptors stem from a woman aged 50 to 60 with acute or convalescent COVID-19.

This chain joins TRBV30 and TRBJ2-1, with TRBD2 matching 11 bases. This CDR3 contains 16 residues. Germline V gives CDR1 GTSNPN, CDR2 SVGIG (reference sequence). The junction had 14 bases not matched to a gene; V was cut back by 1 base and J by 12 bases. The CDR3 sequence is CAWSGTTSGGSLGQFF. For the CDR3, the DNA is TGTGCCTGGAGTGGGACCACTAGCGGGGGCTCCTTGGGGCAGTTCTTC.

The chain carries TRBV7-9 and TRBJ1-1, with 8 bases matching TRBD1. V trimming: 5 bases; J trimming: 2 bases; junction bases outside the gene matches: 7. Germline loops: CDR1 SEHNR, CDR2 FQNEAQ (reference sequence). The CDR3 length is 15 residues. CDR3 sequence (DNA): TGTGCCAGCAGCCTAAAGGGACAGGTAAACACTGAAGCTTTCTTT. Translating gives CASSLKGQVNTEAFF.

This clone was counted once. This chain links TRBV9 with TRBJ2-3; 10 positions match TRBD2. CDR1 SGDLS and CDR2 YYNGEE come from the germline V gene. CDR3 size: 18 residues. V was pared by 3 bases and J by 0 bases, with 10 bases of the junction left unmatched. CDR3 sequence: CASSGSGGPVSSTDTQYF. CDR3 DNA: TGTGCCAGCAGCGGTAGCGGGGGGCCCGTCTCTAGCACAGATACGCAGTATTTT.

Written as DNA, the CDR3 is TGTGCCAGCAGTTTCATTAGGGGTAGCGAGCAGTACTTC. Amino acids: CASSFIRGSEQYF. This chain links TRBV12-3 or TRBV12-4 with TRBJ2-7; TRBD1 is a possible D gene (5 bases). V was cut by 3 bases and J by 6 bases, with 12 bases left in between. The CDR3 length is 13 residues.

This chain uses TRBV18 with TRBJ2-7; D remains ambiguous. Trimming pared 0 bases from V and 3 bases from J, leaving 9 bases between. This CDR3 is 14 amino acids long. Germline V CDR1 and CDR2: KGHSH, LQKENI. The CDR3 region has the DNA TGTGCCAGCTCACCACCGTCAACAAACTACGAGCAGTACTTC. Translation gives CASSPPSTNYEQYF.

V and J are TRBV5-4 and TRBJ2-3; maybe TRBD2 (7 bases). The CDR3 is 16 residues long. V was clipped by 4 bases and J by 4 bases, with 19 bases between them. CDR1 SGHNT and CDR2 YYREEE come from the germline V gene (reference sequence). The CDR3 region has the DNA TGTGCCAGCAGCCCTCGGGCGGGGGCGGGTGCAGATACGCAGTATTTT. Translated: CASSPRAGAGADTQYF.

V and J are TRBV7-3 and TRBJ2-3, with a weak D call TRBD2 (6 bases). Trimming cost V 0 bases and J 0 bases, with 10 bases left between them. The CDR3 spans 16 residues. CDR1 and CDR2 from the germline V gene are SGHTA and FQGTGA. CDR3 DNA: TGTGCCAGCAGCTTAACGCGGGCGGGGAGCACAGATACGCAGTATTTT. This encodes CASSLTRAGSTDTQYF.

The rearrangement links TRBV30 to TRBJ1-4; possibly TRBD1 for D (5 bases). Per germline, CDR1 GTSNPN and CDR2 SVGIG (reference sequence). V gave up 0 bases and J gave up 8 bases, with 19 bases separating them. This CDR3 region has 16 residues. The CDR3 spells CAWSVRLGGVGEKLFF. The CDR3 DNA sequence: TGTGCCTGGAGTGTACGGTTGGGAGGGGTGGGCGAAAAACTGTTTTTT.

The V and J genes are TRBV27 and TRBJ1-1; no definite D call. V was trimmed by 4 bases and J by 5 bases, leaving 14 bases between them. Germline assignment: CDR1 MNHEY and CDR2 SMNVEV (reference sequence). The CDR3 has 14 residues. CDR3 nucleotide sequence: TGTGCCAGCAGTTCGGTGGAGGGCGGGACTGAAGCTTTCTTT. Translation: CASSSVEGGTEAFF.

This sequence joins TRBV9 and TRBJ1-2; 8 nucleotides line up with TRBD1. CDR1 is SGDLS, CDR2 YYNGEE, per germline. The CDR3 spans 15 residues. The V and J ends lost 2 bases and 6 bases, in that order; junction bases with no gene match: 9. This CDR3 is CASSVEDRETDGYTF. CDR3 DNA sequence: TGTGCCAGCAGCGTGGAGGACAGGGAAACCGATGGCTACACCTTC. The full variable domain, completed using reference TRBV9 and TRBJ1-2, is DSGVTQTPKHLITATGQRVTLRCSPRSGDLSVYWYQQSLDQGLQFLIQYYNGEERAKGNILERFSAQQFPDLHSELNLSSLELGDSALYFCASSVEDRETDGYTFGSGTRLTVV.

This chain links TRBV9 with TRBJ1-2, with TRBD1 matching over 8 bases. Germline assignment: CDR1 SGDLS and CDR2 YYNGEE. This CDR3 has 14 residues. Unmatched junction bases numbered 5, after V lost 0 bases and J lost 7 bases. CDR3 protein: CASSVVGTGGGYTF. CDR3 sequence (DNA): TGTGCCAGCAGCGTAGTCGGAACAGGGGGTGGCTACACCTTC.

The V gene is TRBV24-1, the J gene TRBJ2-1; 7 bases map to TRBD1. V shed 0 bases and J 7 bases; nucleotides not matched to a gene: 8. Germline CDR1 and CDR2: KGHDR and SFDVKD. The CDR3 loop spans 16 amino acids. The CDR3 coding sequence is TGTGCCACCAGTGATTTGTTGACAGGGAAGGGGAATGAGCAGTTCTTC. Protein sequence: CATSDLLTGKGNEQFF.

The J gene is TRBJ1-4, the V gene TRBV28, with 8 bases identical to TRBD1. Trimming took 3 bases from V and 2 from J; bases not matched to a gene: 5. The CDR3 loop spans 16 amino acids. In germline, CDR1 is MDHEN, CDR2 SYDVKM. CDR3 amino acids: CASSLAGGLTNEKLFF. The DNA for the CDR3 is TGTGCCAGCAGTTTGGCAGGGGGCCTCACTAATGAAAAACTGTTTTTT.

This chain joins TRBV5-1 and TRBJ2-1; TRBD2 agrees at 13 bases. The CDR3 extends over 15 amino acids. J was trimmed by 6 bases and V by 1 base; bases with no gene match: 1. Per the germline V gene, CDR1 is SGHRS and CDR2 is YFSETQ. For the CDR3, the DNA is TGCGCCAGCAGCTTGACTAGCGGGGGGGCCAATGAGCAGTTCTTC. Encoded protein: CASSLTSGGANEQFF.

V gene TRBV19 combines with J gene TRBJ1-2; D perhaps matches TRBD1 (5 bases). The V end lost 2 bases, the J end lost 7 bases, and 17 bases lay between the germline ends. Germline assignment: CDR1 LNHDA and CDR2 SQIVND (reference sequence). The CDR3 has 15 residues. The DNA of the CDR3 is TGTGCCAGTAGTATAAGTCGCAGGGAATCAGGTGGCTACACCTTC. Its protein is CASSISRRESGGYTF.

DNA of the CDR3: TGTGCCAGCAGTGGTCGGGAACCTGGGGCCAACGTCCTGACTTTC. As protein: CASSGREPGANVLTF. V and J are TRBV25-1 and TRBJ2-6, with a tentative D call TRBD2 (5 bases). This CDR3 region has 15 residues. The V end was cut by 4 bases, the J end by 2 bases, with 9 bases between. Germline values: CDR1 MGHDK, CDR2 SYGVNS.

This clone was recorded once. This chain connects TRBV6-5 to TRBJ2-5, with D maybe TRBD2 (7 bases). This CDR3 has 13 amino acids. The germline gives CDR1 MNHEY, CDR2 SVGAGI. The germline V and J ends were trimmed by 6 bases and 7 bases, with 15 bases remaining between them. The DNA for the CDR3 is TGTGCCAGCAGCCCGGGGGGAGGGGGGACCCAGTACTTC. Its translation is CASSPGGGGTQYF.

The rearrangement links TRBV5-1 to TRBJ1-1; 7 bases are shared with TRBD1. V dropped 0 bases and J dropped 3; count of bases not matched to a gene: 5. The CDR3 length is 15 residues. Germline V gene data show CDR1 as SGHRS and CDR2 as YFSETQ. The CDR3 coding sequence is TGCGCCAGCAGCTTGGCCATAACAGGGGACACTGAAGCTTTCTTT. Its translation is CASSLAITGDTEAFF.

This chain uses TRBV9 with TRBJ1-1, with D possibly matching TRBD1 (5 bases). V was trimmed by 3 bases and J by 11 bases, leaving 14 bases between them. CDR3 size: 12 residues. Germline V CDR1 and CDR2: SGDLS, YYNGEE. This CDR3 reads CASSAVGGEAFF. As DNA, the CDR3 is TGTGCCAGCAGCGCAGTAGGAGGGGAGGCTTTCTTT.

The rearrangement joins TRBV11-2 to TRBJ2-7; D possibly corresponds to TRBD1 (6 bases). Looked up from germline, CDR1 is SGHAT and CDR2 is FQNNGV. The CDR3 is 14 residues long. V was cut by 6 bases and J by 0 bases, with 12 bases left in between. CDR3 coding DNA: TGTGCCAGCAGACCCCGGGACATCTCCTACGAGCAGTACTTC. Translation gives CASRPRDISYEQYF.

This clone has just one count. The chain joins TRBV6-4 to TRBJ1-5, with D hard to call. Trimming stripped 3 bases from V and 5 bases from J, with 14 bases between. The CDR3 spans 15 residues. The germline V gene encodes CDR1 MRHNA and CDR2 SNTAGT. CDR3 region: CASSEYGGFDQPQHF. The CDR3 DNA reads as TGTGCCAGCAGTGAATATGGAGGGTTTGATCAGCCCCAGCATTTT.

The chain employs TRBV2 and TRBJ2-7, with D possibly TRBD2 on 7 matching bases. Germline assignment: CDR1 SNHLY and CDR2 FYNNEI. This CDR3 region has 16 residues. V was cut by 6 bases and J by 2 bases, with 20 bases left in between. The CDR3 is CASSPLGEGVPYEQYF. As DNA, the CDR3 is TGTGCCAGCAGCCCTCTCGGGGAGGGGGTCCCCTACGAGCAGTACTTC.

This clone was seen only once. V and J are TRBV9 and TRBJ1-5; 7 bases are shared with TRBD1. Germline V lookup: CDR1 SGDLS, CDR2 YYNGEE. The CDR3 has 15 amino acids. Germline trimming cut 0 bases from V and 4 bases from J; bases unmatched to any gene: 4. As DNA, the CDR3 is TGTGCCAGCAGCGTAGGACAGGGACCGAATCAGCCCCAGCATTTT. It translates to CASSVGQGPNQPQHF.

V usage is TRBV6-6 and J usage is TRBJ1-4, with TRBD1 identical over 7 bases. This CDR3 comprises 14 residues. Germline CDR1 MNHNY, CDR2 SVGAGI (reference sequence). With 8 bases clipped from V and 0 bases from J, the junction kept 3 bases outside the gene matches. The CDR3 coding sequence is TGTGCCAGCGTCACAGGGGCAACTAATGAAAAACTGTTTTTT. Residues: CASVTGATNEKLFF.

This clone was seen more than once but under ten times. The chain joins TRBV6-5 to TRBJ2-7; 7 positions match TRBD2. This CDR3 spans 14 amino acids. CDR1 is MNHEY and CDR2 is SVGAGI in the germline V gene. J gave up 3 bases and V 2 bases, and 4 bases lay outside the gene matches. The CDR3 coding sequence is TGTGCCAGCAGTTACGGGAGGGAACGCTACGAGCAGTACTTC. Translating it yields CASSYGRERYEQYF.

The chain joins TRBV30 to TRBJ1-2; TRBD1 matches at 9 bases. CDR1 GTSNPN and CDR2 SVGIG come from the germline V gene (reference sequence). The trim removed 4 bases at V and 2 bases at J, leaving 5 bases unmatched. This CDR3 region has 14 residues. CDR3 DNA: TGTGCCTGGACCCCGGGACAGGGAAACTATGGCTACACCTTC. Translation: CAWTPGQGNYGYTF.